The 2 T cell receptor beta chains below all came from one sample that was sequenced in a study of T-cell reconstitution after alpha-beta-depleted transplantation in children. Unique molecular identifiers were built into the TCRbeta library. TCRdb used MiXCR to reprocess the PCR reads, holding one entry per CDR3 protein. The sample has nearly 550,000 distinct CDR3 sequences; roughly 18% are singletons. Specimen: PBMCs from the stem cell graft donor, collected from the stem cell graft. Receptors were obtained from a human donor who donated a stem cell graft to a child with acute lymphoblastic leukemia.

V is TRBV19 and J is TRBJ2-6; the D is unclear. The CDR3 runs 15 residues. The V gene's germline CDR1 is LNHDA and CDR2 SQIVND (reference sequence). V was clipped by 9 bases and J by 0 bases, with 12 bases between them. As DNA, the CDR3 is TGTGCCAGCGTCTCTTTGGGCTCTGGGGCCAACGTCCTGACTTTC. Protein sequence: CASVSLGSGANVLTF.

This clonotype was seen a few times. The gene calls are TRBV6-5 and TRBJ2-6, with a possible D match to TRBD1 (6 bases). There are 17 residues in the CDR3. The V end was cut by 2 bases, the J end by 0 bases, with 11 bases between. Per germline, CDR1 MNHEY and CDR2 SVGAGI. The CDR3: CASSYTTGISGANVLTF. In nucleotides, the CDR3 is TGTGCCAGCAGTTACACAACAGGGATCTCTGGGGCCAACGTCCTGACTTTC.